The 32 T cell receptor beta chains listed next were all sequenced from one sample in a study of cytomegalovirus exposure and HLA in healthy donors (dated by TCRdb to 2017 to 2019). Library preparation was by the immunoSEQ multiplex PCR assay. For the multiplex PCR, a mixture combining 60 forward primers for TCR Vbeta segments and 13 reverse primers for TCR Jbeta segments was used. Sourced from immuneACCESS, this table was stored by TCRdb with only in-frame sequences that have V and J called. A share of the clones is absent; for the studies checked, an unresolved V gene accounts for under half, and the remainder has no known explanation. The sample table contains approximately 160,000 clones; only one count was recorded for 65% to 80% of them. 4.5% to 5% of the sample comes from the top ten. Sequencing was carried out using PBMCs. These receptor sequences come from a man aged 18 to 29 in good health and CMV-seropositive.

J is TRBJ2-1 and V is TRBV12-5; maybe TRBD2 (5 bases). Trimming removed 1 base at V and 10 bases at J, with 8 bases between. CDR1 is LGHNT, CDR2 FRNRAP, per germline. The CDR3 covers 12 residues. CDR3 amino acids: CASGLDRGEQFF. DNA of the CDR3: TGTGCTAGTGGTTTGGACCGAGGGGAGCAGTTCTTC.

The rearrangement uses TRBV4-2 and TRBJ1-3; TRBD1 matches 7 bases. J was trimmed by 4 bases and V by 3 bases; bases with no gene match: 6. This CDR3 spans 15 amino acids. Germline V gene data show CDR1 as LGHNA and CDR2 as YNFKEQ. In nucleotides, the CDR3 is TGTGCCAGCAGCCAGGAAAGGGGGCCAGGAAACACCATATATTTT. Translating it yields CASSQERGPGNTIYF.

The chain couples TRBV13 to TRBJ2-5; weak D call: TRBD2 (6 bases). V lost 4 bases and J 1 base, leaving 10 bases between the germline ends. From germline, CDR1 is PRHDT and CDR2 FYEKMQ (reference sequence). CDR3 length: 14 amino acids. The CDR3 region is CASSSGGAQETQYF. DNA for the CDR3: TGTGCCAGCAGCTCGGGCGGGGCCCAAGAGACCCAGTACTTC.

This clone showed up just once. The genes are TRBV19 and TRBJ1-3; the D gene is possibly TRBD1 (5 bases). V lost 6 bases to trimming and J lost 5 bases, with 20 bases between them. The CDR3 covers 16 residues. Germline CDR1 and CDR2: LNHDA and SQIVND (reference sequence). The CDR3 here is CASSPPLGTSRNTIYF. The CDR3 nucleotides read TGTGCCAGTAGCCCTCCCCTCGGGACTTCCAGAAACACCATATATTTT. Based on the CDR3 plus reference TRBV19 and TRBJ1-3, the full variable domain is DGGITQSPKYLFRKEGQNVTLSCEQNLNHDAMYWYRQDPGQGLRLIYYSQIVNDFQKGDIAEGYSVSREKKESFPLTVTSAQKNPTAFYLCASSPPLGTSRNTIYFGEGSWLTVV.

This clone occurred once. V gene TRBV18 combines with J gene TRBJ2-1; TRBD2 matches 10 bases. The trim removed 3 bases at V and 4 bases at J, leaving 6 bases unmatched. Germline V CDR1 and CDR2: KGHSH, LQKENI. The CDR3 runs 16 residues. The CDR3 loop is CASSPFSGRAYNEQFF. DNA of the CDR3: TGTGCCAGCTCACCGTTCAGCGGGAGGGCTTACAATGAGCAGTTCTTC.

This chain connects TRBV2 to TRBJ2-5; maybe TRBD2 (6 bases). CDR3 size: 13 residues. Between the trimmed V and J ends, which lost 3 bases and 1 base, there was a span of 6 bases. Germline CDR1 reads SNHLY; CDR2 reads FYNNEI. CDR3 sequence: CASSEGGQETQYF. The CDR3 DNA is TGTGCCAGCAGTGAGGGGGGCCAAGAGACCCAGTACTTC.

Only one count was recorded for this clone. The CDR3 loop is CASSLEQGDSPLHF. CDR3 DNA sequence: TGTGCCAGCAGCTTAGAACAGGGAGATTCACCCCTCCACTTT. The chain recombines TRBV7-6 with TRBJ1-6; weak D call: TRBD1 (6 bases). Germline V lookup: CDR1 SGHVS, CDR2 FNYEAQ. The CDR3 covers 14 residues. Trimming removed 1 base at V and 8 bases at J, with 9 bases between. Filled out from reference TRBV7-6 and TRBJ1-6, the complete variable domain reads GAGVSQSPRYKVTKRGQDVALRCDPISGHVSLYWYRQALGQGPEFLTYFNYEAQQDKSGLPNDRFSAERPEGSISTLTIQRTEQRDSAMYRCASSLEQGDSPLHFGNGTRLTVT.

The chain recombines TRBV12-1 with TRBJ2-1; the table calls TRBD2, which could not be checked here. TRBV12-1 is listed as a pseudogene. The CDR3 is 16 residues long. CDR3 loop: CASSTRTSGTHNEQFF. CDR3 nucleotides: TGTGCCAGCAGCACCCGGACTAGCGGGACCCACAATGAGCAGTTCTTC.

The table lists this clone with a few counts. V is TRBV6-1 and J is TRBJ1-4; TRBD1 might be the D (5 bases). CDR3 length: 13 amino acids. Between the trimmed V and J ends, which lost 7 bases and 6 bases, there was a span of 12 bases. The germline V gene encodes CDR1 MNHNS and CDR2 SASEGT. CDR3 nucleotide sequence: TGTGCCAGCACCGACAGAGCCCATGAAAAACTGTTTTTT. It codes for CASTDRAHEKLFF.

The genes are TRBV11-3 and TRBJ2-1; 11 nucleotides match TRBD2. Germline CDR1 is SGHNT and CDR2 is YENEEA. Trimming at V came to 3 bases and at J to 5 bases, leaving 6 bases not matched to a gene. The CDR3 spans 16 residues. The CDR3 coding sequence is TGTGCCAGCAGCTTCCAGACTAGCGGGGCCAACAATGAGCAGTTCTTC. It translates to CASSFQTSGANNEQFF.

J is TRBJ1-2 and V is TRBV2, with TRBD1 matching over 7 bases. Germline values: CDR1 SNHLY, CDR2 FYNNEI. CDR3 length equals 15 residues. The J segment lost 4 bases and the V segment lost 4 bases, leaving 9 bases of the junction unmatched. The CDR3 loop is CASSAKGPGGYGYTF. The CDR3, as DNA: TGTGCCAGCAGTGCAAAAGGCCCAGGGGGCTATGGCTACACCTTC.

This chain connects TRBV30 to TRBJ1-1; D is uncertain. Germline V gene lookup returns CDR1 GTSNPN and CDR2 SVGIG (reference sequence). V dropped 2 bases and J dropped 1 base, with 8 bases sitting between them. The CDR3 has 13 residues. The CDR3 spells CAWSSQANTEAFF. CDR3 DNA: TGTGCCTGGAGTAGTCAGGCGAACACTGAAGCTTTCTTT.

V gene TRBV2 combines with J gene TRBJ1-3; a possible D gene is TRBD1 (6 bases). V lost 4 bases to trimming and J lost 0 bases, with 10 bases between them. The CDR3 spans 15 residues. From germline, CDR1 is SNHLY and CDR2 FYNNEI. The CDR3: CASSGDTISGNTIYF. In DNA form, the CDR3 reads TGTGCCAGCAGTGGGGACACTATCTCTGGAAACACCATATATTTT.

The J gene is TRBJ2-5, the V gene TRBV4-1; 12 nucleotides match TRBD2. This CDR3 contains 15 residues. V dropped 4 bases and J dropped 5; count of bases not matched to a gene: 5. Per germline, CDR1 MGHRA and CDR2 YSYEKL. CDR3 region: CASSRLAGGQETQYF. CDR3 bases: TGCGCCAGCAGCCGTCTAGCGGGGGGGCAGGAGACCCAGTACTTC.

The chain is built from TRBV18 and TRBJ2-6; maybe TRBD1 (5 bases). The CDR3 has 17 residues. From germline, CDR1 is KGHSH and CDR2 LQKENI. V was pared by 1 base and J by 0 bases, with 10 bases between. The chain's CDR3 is CASSPRSTASGANVLTF. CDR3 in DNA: TGTGCCAGCTCACCACGTTCGACAGCCTCTGGGGCCAACGTCCTGACTTTC.

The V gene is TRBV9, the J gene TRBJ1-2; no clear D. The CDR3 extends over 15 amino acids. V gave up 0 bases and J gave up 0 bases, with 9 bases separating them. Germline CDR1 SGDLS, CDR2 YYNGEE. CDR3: CASSVAEGSNYGYTF. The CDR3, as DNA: TGTGCCAGCAGCGTAGCGGAGGGATCTAACTATGGCTACACCTTC.

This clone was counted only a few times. DNA for the CDR3: TGTGCCAGCAGTTTAACTAGCGGGGACATGTTCTTC. The encoded protein is CASSLTSGDMFF. This chain joins TRBV28 and TRBJ2-1; 10 nucleotides agree with TRBD2. The CDR3 extends over 12 amino acids. V dropped 2 bases and J dropped 15; count of bases not matched to a gene: 4. CDR1 MDHEN and CDR2 SYDVKM come from the germline V gene.

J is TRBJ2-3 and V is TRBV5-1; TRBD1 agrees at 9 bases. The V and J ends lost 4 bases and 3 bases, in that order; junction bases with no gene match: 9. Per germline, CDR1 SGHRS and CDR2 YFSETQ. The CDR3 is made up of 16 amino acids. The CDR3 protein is CASSQIPTGGTDTQYF. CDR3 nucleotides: TGCGCCAGCAGCCAAATCCCGACAGGGGGTACAGATACGCAGTATTTT.

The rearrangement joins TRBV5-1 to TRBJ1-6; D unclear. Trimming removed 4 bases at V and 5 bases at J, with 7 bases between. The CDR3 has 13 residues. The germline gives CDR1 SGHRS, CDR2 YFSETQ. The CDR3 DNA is TGCGCCAGCAGCGACTCGGATAATTCACCCCTCCACTTT. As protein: CASSDSDNSPLHF. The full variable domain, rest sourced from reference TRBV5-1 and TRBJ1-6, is KAGVTQTPRYLIKTRGQQVTLSCSPISGHRSVSWYQQTPGQGLQFLFEYFSETQRNKGNFPGRFSGRQFSNSRSEMNVSTLELGDSALYLCASSDSDNSPLHFGNGTRLTVT.

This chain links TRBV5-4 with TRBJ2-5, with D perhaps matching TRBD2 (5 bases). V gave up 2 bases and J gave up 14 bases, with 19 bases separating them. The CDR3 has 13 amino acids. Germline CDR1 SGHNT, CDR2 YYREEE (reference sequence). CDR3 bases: TGTGCCAGCAGCTTCCGCCTGGAGGCCCTACCTTACTTC. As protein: CASSFRLEALPYF.

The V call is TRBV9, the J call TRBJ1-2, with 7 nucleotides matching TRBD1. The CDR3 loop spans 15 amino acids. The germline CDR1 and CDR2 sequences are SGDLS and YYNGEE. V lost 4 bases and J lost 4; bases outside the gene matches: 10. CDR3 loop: CASSLEQGKGYGYTF. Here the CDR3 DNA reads TGTGCCAGCAGCCTAGAACAGGGGAAGGGCTATGGCTACACCTTC.

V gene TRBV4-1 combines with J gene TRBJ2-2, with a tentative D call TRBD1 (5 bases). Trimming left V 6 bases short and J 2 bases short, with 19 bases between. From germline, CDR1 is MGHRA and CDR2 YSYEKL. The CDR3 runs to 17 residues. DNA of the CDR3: TGCGCCAGCAGGACAAGGCCAGGGTCGAAAAACACCGGGGAGCTGTTTTTT. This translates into CASRTRPGSKNTGELFF.

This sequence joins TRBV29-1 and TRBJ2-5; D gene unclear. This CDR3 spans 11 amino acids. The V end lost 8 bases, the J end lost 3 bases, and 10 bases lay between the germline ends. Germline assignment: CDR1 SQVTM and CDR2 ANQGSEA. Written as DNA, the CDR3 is TGCAGCCCCTACCTGGAAGAGACCCAGTACTTC. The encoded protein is CSPYLEETQYF.

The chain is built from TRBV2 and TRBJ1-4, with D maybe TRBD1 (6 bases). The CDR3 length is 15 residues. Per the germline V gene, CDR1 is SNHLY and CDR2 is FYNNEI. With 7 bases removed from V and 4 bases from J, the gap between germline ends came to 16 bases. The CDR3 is CASTLSDSHNEKLFF. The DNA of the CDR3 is TGTGCCAGCACTCTCTCGGACAGCCATAATGAAAAACTGTTTTTT.

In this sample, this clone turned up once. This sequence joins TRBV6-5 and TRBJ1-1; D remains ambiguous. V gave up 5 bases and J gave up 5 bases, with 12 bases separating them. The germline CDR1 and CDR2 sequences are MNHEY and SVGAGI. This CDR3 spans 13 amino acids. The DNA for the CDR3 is TGTGCCAGCAGTGCATCGGGAGGGACTGAAGCTTTCTTT. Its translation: CASSASGGTEAFF.

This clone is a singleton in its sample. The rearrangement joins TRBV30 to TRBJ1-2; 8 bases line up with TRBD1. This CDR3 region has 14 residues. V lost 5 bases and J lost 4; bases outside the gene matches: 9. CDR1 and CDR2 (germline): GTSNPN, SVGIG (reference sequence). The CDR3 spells CAWARDRFAYGYTF. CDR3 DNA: TGTGCCTGGGCCCGGGACAGGTTTGCCTATGGCTACACCTTC. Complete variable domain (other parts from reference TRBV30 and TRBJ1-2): SQTIHQWPATLVQPVGSPLSLECTVEGTSNPNLYWYRQAAGRGLQLLFYSVGIGQISSEVPQNLSASRPQDRQFILSSKKLLLSDSGFYLCAWARDRFAYGYTFGSGTRLTVV.

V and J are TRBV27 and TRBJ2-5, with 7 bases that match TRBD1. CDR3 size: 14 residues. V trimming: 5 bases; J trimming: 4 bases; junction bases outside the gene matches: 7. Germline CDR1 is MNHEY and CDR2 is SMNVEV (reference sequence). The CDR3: CASSPRDRIETQYF. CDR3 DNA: TGTGCCAGCAGTCCCCGGGACAGAATAGAGACCCAGTACTTC.

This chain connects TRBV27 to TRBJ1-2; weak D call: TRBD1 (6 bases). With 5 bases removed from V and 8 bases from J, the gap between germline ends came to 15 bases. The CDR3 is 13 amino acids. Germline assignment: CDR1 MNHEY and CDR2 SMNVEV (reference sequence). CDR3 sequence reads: CASSPTDRSGYTF. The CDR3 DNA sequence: TGTGCCAGCAGTCCCACAGACAGGAGCGGCTACACCTTC.

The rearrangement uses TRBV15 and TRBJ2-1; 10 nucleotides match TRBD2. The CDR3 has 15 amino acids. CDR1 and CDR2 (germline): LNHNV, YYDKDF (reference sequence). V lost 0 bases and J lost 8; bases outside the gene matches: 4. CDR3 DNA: TGTGCCACCAGCAGAGAACTAGCGGGGCAGGATGAGCAGTTCTTC. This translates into CATSRELAGQDEQFF.

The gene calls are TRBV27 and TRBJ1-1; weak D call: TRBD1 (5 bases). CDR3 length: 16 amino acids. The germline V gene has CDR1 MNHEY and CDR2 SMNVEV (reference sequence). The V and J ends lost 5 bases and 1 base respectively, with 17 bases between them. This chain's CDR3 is CASSGHGGRKNTEAFF. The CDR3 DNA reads TGTGCCAGCAGTGGACACGGGGGACGGAAGAACACTGAAGCTTTCTTT.

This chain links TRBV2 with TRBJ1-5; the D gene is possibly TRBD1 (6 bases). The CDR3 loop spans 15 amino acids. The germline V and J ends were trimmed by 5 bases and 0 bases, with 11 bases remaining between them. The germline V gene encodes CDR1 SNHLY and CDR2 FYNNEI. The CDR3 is CASSPTGYSNQPQHF. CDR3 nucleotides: TGTGCCAGCAGTCCCACAGGGTATAGCAATCAGCCCCAGCATTTT.

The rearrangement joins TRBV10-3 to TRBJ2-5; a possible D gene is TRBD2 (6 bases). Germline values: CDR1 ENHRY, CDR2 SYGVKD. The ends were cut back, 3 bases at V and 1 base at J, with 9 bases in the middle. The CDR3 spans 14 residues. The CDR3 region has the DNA TGTGCCATCAGTGAAGGCGGGGTCCAAGAGACCCAGTACTTC. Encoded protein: CAISEGGVQETQYF.